Listed here is a single T cell receptor beta chain. Its antigen is unknown. The input lacks base qualities; no much larger clone sits a single base away. The sample is drawn from a study of OX40 agonist ivuxolimab in advanced cancers. About the full investigation: Ivuxolimab was an agonistic, fully human IgG2 monoclonal antibody directed against OX40 (CD134), a costimulatory receptor. Intravenous ivuxolimab was administered to patients every 2 weeks at six dose levels: 0.01, 0.1, 0.3, 1.5, 3 and 10 mg/kg. Of the roughly 53 patients in dose escalation, some 19 had hepatocellular carcinoma, roughly 15 had melanoma, 9 had renal cell carcinoma and 9 had head and neck cancer. A male proportion of around 81% and a mean age of approximately 62 years, ranging from about 20 to 79, were recorded for the dose-escalation cohort. Prior anti-PD-1, anti-PD-L1 or anti-CTLA-4 therapy was permitted, and checkpoint inhibitors had been received by about two fifths of dose-escalation patients. Partial responses occurred in three dose-escalation patients: two with cutaneous melanoma and one with hepatocellular carcinoma. Peripheral TCRbeta sequencing was intended to test whether TCR sequence diversity was altered and clonal T-cell expansion was caused by ivuxolimab. The paper describes the monotherapy dose-escalation part (N ≈ 49 patients) of the phase I trial of ivuxolimab. Broad study findings and their caveats: Clonal expansion of both CD4+ and CD8+ blood T cells was observed from baseline to week 6 at doses 0.1 to 3.0 mg/kg. After ivuxolimab, more expanded clones were found on average in CD8+ T cells than in CD4+ T cells. In the 0.1-3.0 mg/kg groups, partial responders were among the patients with the lowest normalized peripheral clonal expansion, particularly in CD8+ T cells. Low levels of normalized T-cell clonal expansion were also seen in some nonresponding patients. Which antigens the clonally expanded peripheral T cells were specific for was not determined.

Genomic DNA was extracted from sorted cells for sequencing of the TCRbeta CDR3 region. TCRbeta CDR3 regions were sequenced using the immunoSEQ Assay. TCRdb provides this immuneACCESS table in a form limited to in-frame rearrangements. Some clones are lacking; in checked studies, under half of them reflect an unresolved V gene, and why the rest are absent is not known. The sample contains around 100,000 clones, nearly 90% of them found a single time. Under 0.4% of the sample rests with the top ten. The V and J ends are trimmed by 3 bases and 6 bases, leaving 17 bases between them. The germline V gene (reference sequence) yields SGHNT for CDR1 and YYREEE for CDR2. From the cysteine up to the phenylalanine, the CDR3 has a length of 15 residues. Only the CDR3 region is kept as DNA, spanning 45 bases read in frame from base 1. The trial excluded patients who had a history of autoimmune disease or were on systemic immunosuppression. In every dose cohort, peripheral blood was drawn for TCR sequencing at baseline, cycle 4 day 1, and cycle 7 day 1. Samples were obtained from an open-label, multicenter, first-in-human phase I dose-escalation trial of ivuxolimab. Adults with locally advanced or metastatic melanoma, renal cell carcinoma, hepatocellular carcinoma or head and neck squamous cell carcinoma were enrolled in the trial. Before TCR sequencing, CD4+ T cells and CD8+ T cells from peripheral blood were sorted into separate populations.

The material was CD4+ or CD8+ T cells sorted from blood, obtained in a trial of the OX40 agonist ivuxolimab. This TCR derives from an adult with an advanced solid tumor such as melanoma, head and neck, liver or kidney cancer. Recombination joined TRBV5-4 with TRBJ2-3; confidence is insufficient to name the D gene. The bases are TGTGCCAGCAGCTCCAAAAGTGGGCTCAAGGATACGCAGTATTTT. It encodes CASSSKSGLKDTQYF.